A single sample gave rise to the 30 T cell receptor beta chains below, sequenced in a study of monozygotic twins with inflammatory bowel disease. Each CDR3 protein gets one entry in TCRdb, which reprocessed the 5' RACE reads and gives no DNA. This repertoire includes about 210,000 distinct CDR3 sequences. The sequenced sample consisted of blood. These TCRs come from a human donor with ulcerative colitis or Crohn's disease, or a healthy co-twin of an affected twin (not recorded which).

V usage is TRBV11-2 and J usage is TRBJ2-2; TCRdb's D call, TRBD2, is unchecked because there is no DNA. The germline V gene encodes CDR1 SGHAT and CDR2 FQNNGV. The length of the CDR3 is 16 residues. The CDR3 loop is CASSWYGTQNTGELFF.

V gene TRBV6-5 combines with J gene TRBJ2-2; TCRdb calls TRBD1, which cannot be checked without DNA. The CDR3 loop spans 18 amino acids. Germline V gives CDR1 MNHEY, CDR2 SVGAGI. The CDR3 spells CASSYPDREFPYTGELFF.

The chain couples TRBV6-6 to TRBJ2-7; without DNA, the TCRdb call of TRBD1 cannot be checked. Per germline, CDR1 MNHNY and CDR2 SVGAGI (reference sequence). The CDR3 is made up of 13 amino acids. The CDR3 sequence is CASSDRPGYEQYF.

CDR3 loop: CASSQGQGGNNSPLHF. The chain recombines TRBV5-1 with TRBJ1-6; TCRdb proposes TRBD1, but this gene call is untestable without DNA. CDR1 is SGHRS and CDR2 is YFSETQ in the germline V gene. The CDR3 totals 16 residues.

The chain carries TRBV5-6 and TRBJ2-7; the D call from TCRdb, TRBD2, cannot be confirmed without DNA. This CDR3 spans 14 amino acids. From germline, CDR1 is SGHDT and CDR2 YYEEEE. CDR3 region: CASGNSLWDYEQYF.

The rearrangement links TRBV18 to TRBJ1-5; TCRdb's assignment of TRBD1 cannot be checked, as there is no DNA. The CDR3 sequence is 15 residues long. Germline CDR1 and CDR2: KGHSH and LQKENI. CDR3 loop: CASSPTGHHNQPQHF.

V and J are TRBV20-1 and TRBJ2-4; TCRdb's D call, TRBD2, is unchecked because there is no DNA. The CDR3 spans 15 residues. Germline CDR1 is DFQATT and CDR2 is SNEGSKA (reference sequence). The chain's CDR3 is CSASGLAGPPNMQYF.

V gene TRBV4-1 combines with J gene TRBJ2-1; TCRdb's D gene call, TRBD1, goes unchecked for lack of DNA. Germline assignment: CDR1 MGHRA and CDR2 YSYEKL. CDR3 length equals 16 residues. The CDR3 spells CASSQGAGVSGDEQFF.

The rearrangement uses TRBV5-1 and TRBJ2-3; as DNA is missing, the TRBD1 call by TCRdb cannot be tested. The CDR3 runs 18 residues. Per the germline V gene, CDR1 is SGHRS and CDR2 is YFSETQ. The CDR3 region is CASSLGLAGAVSTDTQYF.

The chain carries TRBV4-1 and TRBJ2-1; lacking DNA, the TRBD2 call made by TCRdb goes unchecked. From germline, CDR1 is MGHRA and CDR2 YSYEKL. CDR3 length: 14 amino acids. CDR3 residues: CASTWEGSYNEQFF.

The rearrangement uses TRBV12-3 or TRBV12-4 and TRBJ1-1; TCRdb's D call, TRBD1, is unchecked because there is no DNA. The CDR3 is 16 amino acids. CDR3 region: CASSLKTGAPNTEAFF.

The chain joins TRBV6-2 or TRBV6-3 to TRBJ1-2; as DNA is missing, the TRBD1 call by TCRdb cannot be tested. Germline CDR1 MNHEY, CDR2 SVGEGT. There are 15 residues in the CDR3. The CDR3 sequence is CASSLGAHATYGYTF.

J is TRBJ1-1 and V is TRBV9; there is no DNA to check the TCRdb D call of TRBD1. CDR1 is SGDLS, CDR2 YYNGEE, per germline. This CDR3 spans 12 amino acids. The CDR3 sequence: CASSPTGTEAFF.

This chain joins TRBV9 and TRBJ2-7; absent DNA, TCRdb's TRBD2 call cannot be checked. The germline V gene encodes CDR1 SGDLS and CDR2 YYNGEE. The CDR3 runs to 16 residues. CDR3 amino acids: CASSVTGTADPYEQYF. The variable domain in full, completed from reference TRBV9 and TRBJ2-7, reads DSGVTQTPKHLITATGQRVTLRCSPRSGDLSVYWYQQSLDQGLQFLIQYYNGEERAKGNILERFSAQQFPDLHSELNLSSLELGDSALYFCASSVTGTADPYEQYFGPGTRLTVT.

V is TRBV15 and J is TRBJ1-1. The germline CDR1 and CDR2 sequences are LNHNV and YYDKDF (reference sequence). This CDR3 has 13 residues. CDR3 amino acids: CATSRDQGTEAFF. The variable domain in full, completed from reference TRBV15 and TRBJ1-1, reads DAMVIQNPRYQVTQFGKPVTLSCSQTLNHNVMYWYQQKSSQAPKLLFHYYDKDFNNEADTPDNFQSRRPNTSFCFLDIRSPGLGDTAMYLCATSRDQGTEAFFGQGTRLTVV.

The gene calls are TRBV3-1 and TRBJ1-5; the D call from TCRdb, TRBD1, cannot be confirmed without DNA. The CDR3 has 15 amino acids. Looked up from germline, CDR1 is LGHDT and CDR2 is YNNKEL (reference sequence). CDR3 loop: CASSPTGGGNQPQHF.

CDR3 protein: CAWRARGHYEQYF. The J gene is TRBJ2-7, the V gene TRBV30; the TRBD1 assignment by TCRdb is unverifiable without DNA. The CDR3 contains 13 residues. The germline V gene has CDR1 GTSNPN and CDR2 SVGIG (reference sequence).

The rearrangement links TRBV18 to TRBJ1-1; TCRdb proposes TRBD1, but this gene call is untestable without DNA. The germline CDR1 and CDR2 sequences are KGHSH and LQKENI. The CDR3 is made up of 14 amino acids. This CDR3 reads CVSSPDSGYTEAFF.

This CDR3 reads CASTPPGLATLSSYNEQFF. The rearrangement links TRBV6-1 to TRBJ2-1; TCRdb proposes TRBD2, but this gene call is untestable without DNA. The CDR3 has 19 residues. The germline V gene encodes CDR1 MNHNS and CDR2 SASEGT.

The rearrangement joins TRBV6-5 to TRBJ2-1; TCRdb calls TRBD1, which cannot be checked without DNA. Germline V gene lookup returns CDR1 MNHEY and CDR2 SVGAGI. This CDR3 spans 14 amino acids. This CDR3 is CASSYGASYNEQFF.

This chain uses TRBV18 with TRBJ1-1; absent DNA, TCRdb's TRBD1 call cannot be checked. The CDR3 is 14 residues long. The germline V gene has CDR1 KGHSH and CDR2 LQKENI. This CDR3 is CASSTGTGPLQAFF. Together with reference TRBV18 and TRBJ1-1, the CDR3 gives the full variable domain: NAGVMQNPRHLVRRRGQEARLRCSPMKGHSHVYWYRQLPEEGLKFMVYLQKENIIDESGMPKERFSAEFPKEGPSILRIQQVVRGDSAAYFCASSTGTGPLQAFFGQGTRLTVV.

The J gene is TRBJ1-6, the V gene TRBV28. The CDR3 length is 13 residues. Germline assignment: CDR1 MDHEN and CDR2 SYDVKM. CDR3 protein: CASRDPKTSPLHF.

This sequence joins TRBV15 and TRBJ2-5; TCRdb's assignment of TRBD2 cannot be checked, as there is no DNA. Germline-derived CDR1 and CDR2 are LNHNV and YYDKDF (reference sequence). The CDR3 is 17 amino acids. Here the CDR3 reads CATSREDSGGARETQYF.

The rearrangement uses TRBV19 and TRBJ1-2. CDR1 and CDR2 from the germline V gene are LNHDA and SQIVND (reference sequence). The CDR3 has 13 residues. CDR3 amino acids: CASKRDSSGGYTF.

The chain links TRBV12-3 or TRBV12-4 to TRBJ1-5; TCRdb returns TRBD1, unconfirmable since there is no DNA. This CDR3 is built from 13 residues. The CDR3 spells CASRATENQPQHF.

The CDR3 loop reads CASRTETYEQYF. This rearrangement joins TRBV6-5 to TRBJ2-7. Looked up from germline, CDR1 is MNHEY and CDR2 is SVGAGI. The CDR3 runs to 12 residues.

The chain carries TRBV27 and TRBJ1-6. The CDR3 is made up of 16 amino acids. CDR1 is MNHEY, CDR2 SMNVEV, per germline (reference sequence). This CDR3 reads CASSQRPVSYNSPLHF.

J is TRBJ2-5 and V is TRBV6-5; TCRdb lists TRBD1, though no DNA is available to test this call. CDR3 size: 16 residues. Germline loops: CDR1 MNHEY, CDR2 SVGAGI. The CDR3: CASSYWAGGFQETQYF.

The gene calls are TRBV6-4 and TRBJ2-2. The CDR3 runs to 14 residues. Germline assignment: CDR1 MRHNA and CDR2 SNTAGT. The CDR3 spells CASSAGYHTGELFF.

The CDR3: CASGTGDNEQFF. The chain recombines TRBV19 with TRBJ2-1; the TRBD1 assignment by TCRdb is unverifiable without DNA. CDR3 length equals 12 residues. Germline V gene lookup returns CDR1 LNHDA and CDR2 SQIVND (reference sequence).